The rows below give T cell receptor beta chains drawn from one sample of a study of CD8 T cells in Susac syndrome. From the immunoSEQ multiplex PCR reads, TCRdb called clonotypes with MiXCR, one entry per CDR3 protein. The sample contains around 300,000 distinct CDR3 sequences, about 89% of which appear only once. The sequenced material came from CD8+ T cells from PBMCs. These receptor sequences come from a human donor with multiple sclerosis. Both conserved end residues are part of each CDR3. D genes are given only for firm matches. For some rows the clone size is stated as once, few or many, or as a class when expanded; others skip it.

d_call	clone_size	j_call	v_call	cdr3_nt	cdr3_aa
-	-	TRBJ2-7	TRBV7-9	TGTGCCAGCAGCTTCCCCCTGGTTCACGAGCAGTACTTC	CASSFPLVHEQYF
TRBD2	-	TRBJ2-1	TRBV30	TGTGCCTGGAGGGCTAGCGGACTCTACAATGAGCAGTTCTTC	CAWRASGLYNEQFF
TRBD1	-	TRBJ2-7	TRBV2	TGTGCCAGCAGTCTTCTTACAGGGGTCGACGAGCAGTACTTC	CASSLLTGVDEQYF
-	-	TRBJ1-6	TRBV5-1	TGCGCCAGCCGACAGTCTAATTCACCCCTCCACTTT	CASRQSNSPLHF
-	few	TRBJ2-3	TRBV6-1	TGTGCCAGCACCCCCGAGGCAGCTAGCACAGATACGCAGTATTTT	CASTPEAASTDTQYF
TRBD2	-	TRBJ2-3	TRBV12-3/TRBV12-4	TGTGCCAGCAGCCCCCGGGGGGTAGCGGGAGTGGATACGCAGTATTTT	CASSPRGVAGVDTQYF
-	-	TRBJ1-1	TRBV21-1	TGTGCGGATCCAGCAGGTTTCCCGACCAGTTGGACTGAAGCTTTCTTT	CADPAGFPTSWTEAFF
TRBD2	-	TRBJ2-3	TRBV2	TGTGCCAGTGCGGGGGTAGTTCGGCGCACGCAGTATTTT	CASAGVVRRTQYF
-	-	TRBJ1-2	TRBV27	TGTGCCAGCAGTTTATTCCAGGGTGGTGGCTACACCTTC	CASSLFQGGGYTF
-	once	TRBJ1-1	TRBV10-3	TGTGCCATCAGTGAGTCGCTACAGCTGAACACTGAAGCTTTCTTT	CAISESLQLNTEAFF
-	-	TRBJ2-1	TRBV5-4	TGTGCCAGCAGCTTGTATAGGGTAGGCACGAATGAGCAGTTCTTC	CASSLYRVGTNEQFF
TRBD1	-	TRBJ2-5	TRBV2	TGTGCCAGCAGTGCGGGACAGGGGTTGGAGACCCAGTACTTC	CASSAGQGLETQYF
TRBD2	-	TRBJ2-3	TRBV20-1	TGCAGTGCTAGTGCGGGACTAGCGGAGAGCACAGATACGCAGTATTTT	CSASAGLAESTDTQYF
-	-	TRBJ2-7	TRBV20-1	TGCAGTGCTAGGGTACTAGCTCCCTCCTACGAGCAGTACTTC	CSARVLAPSYEQYF
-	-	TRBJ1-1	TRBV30	TGTGCCTGGTGCCCCAGTCTGAACACTGAAGCTTTCTTT	CAWCPSLNTEAFF
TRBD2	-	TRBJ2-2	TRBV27	TGTGCCACCCAGTTTGCACCTGAGCGTTGGAGGACTAGCGGGATCCCCGGGGAGCTGTTTTTT	CATQFAPERWRTSGIPGELFF
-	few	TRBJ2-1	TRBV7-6	TGTGCCAGCAGGGGGTTGTTCAATGAGCAGTTCTTC	CASRGLFNEQFF
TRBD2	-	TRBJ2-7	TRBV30	TGTGCCTGGACCGGACTAGTTAGGTCCTACGAGCAGTACTTC	CAWTGLVRSYEQYF
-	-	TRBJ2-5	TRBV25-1	TGTGCCAGCAGTAGCCTAGCGCGCAGCCAAGAGACCCAGTACTTC	CASSSLARSQETQYF
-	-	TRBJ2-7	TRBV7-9	TGTGCCAGCAGCCCCCCCGTCTTGAGGAGCGCCAGCGAGCAGTACTTC	CASSPPVLRSASEQYF
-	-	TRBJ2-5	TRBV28	TGTGCCAGCAGTTTAGGTCTCGGGAGTAAGAAGACCCAGTACTTC	CASSLGLGSKKTQYF
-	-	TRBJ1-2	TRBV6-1	TGTGCCAGCAGTGATCACACAGGGTTTCTGGGGAACTATGGCTACACCTTC	CASSDHTGFLGNYGYTF
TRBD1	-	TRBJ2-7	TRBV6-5	TGTGCCAGCAGTCCCCGGACAGGGGACTCTGACGAGCAGTACTTC	CASSPRTGDSDEQYF
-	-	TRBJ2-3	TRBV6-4	TGTGCCAGCAGTGTTGGGGTCGGGGATTGGGGCACAGATACGCAGTATTTT	CASSVGVGDWGTDTQYF
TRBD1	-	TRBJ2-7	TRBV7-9	TGTGCCAGCAGCTTACCCGGGACAGGCTACGAGCAGTACTTC	CASSLPGTGYEQYF
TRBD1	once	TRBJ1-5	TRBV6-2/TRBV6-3	TGTGCCAGCAGTTACGGTAACAGGGGGCCTAATCAGCCCCAGCATTTT	CASSYGNRGPNQPQHF
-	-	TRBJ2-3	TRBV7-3	TGTGCCAGCAGCTTAATTATTGCTAGCACAGATACGCAGTATTTT	CASSLIIASTDTQYF
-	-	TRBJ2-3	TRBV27	TGTGCCAGCAGGCACAGGAAAACAGATACGCAGTATTTT	CASRHRKTDTQYF
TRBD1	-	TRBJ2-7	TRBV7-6	TGTGCCAGCAGCACCGGGACAGGGGGGGGCGAGCAGTACTTC	CASSTGTGGGEQYF
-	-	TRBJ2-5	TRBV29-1	TGCAGCGTTGTGAGTAGTGGTCAAAGGAGAGAGACCCAGTACTTC	CSVVSSGQRRETQYF
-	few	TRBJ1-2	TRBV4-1	TGCGCCAGCAGCCTCCCCCGGGTAGGGACTAACTATGGCTACACCTTC	CASSLPRVGTNYGYTF
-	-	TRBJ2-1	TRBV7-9	TGTGCCAGCAGCTTAGTACCGTCCAGCTCCTACAATGAGCAGTTCTTC	CASSLVPSSSYNEQFF
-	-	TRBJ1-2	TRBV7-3	TGTGCCAGCAGCGACACGCTGGGGGGCTACACCTTC	CASSDTLGGYTF
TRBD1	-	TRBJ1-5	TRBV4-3	TGCGCCAGCAGCCAAGATGGGCCGGGACAGGAAGGTGATCAGCCCCAGCATTTT	CASSQDGPGQEGDQPQHF
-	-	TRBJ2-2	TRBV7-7	TGTGCTAGCAGTCCGATGGTCGGTTCCGGGGAGCTGTTTTTT	CASSPMVGSGELFF
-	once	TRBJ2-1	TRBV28	TGTGCCAGCAGCCCGACCCTTCTGACAGTAGATGAGCAGTTCTTC	CASSPTLLTVDEQFF
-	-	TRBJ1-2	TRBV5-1	TGCGCCAGCAGCCTGGCGGCAGGTTTTATTTCTAACTATGGCTACACCTTC	CASSLAAGFISNYGYTF
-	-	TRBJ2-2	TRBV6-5	TGTGCCAGCAGCATGACCGGGGAGCTGTTTTTT	CASSMTGELFF
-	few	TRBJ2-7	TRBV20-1	TGCAGTGCTAGAGATTCCTTTAACACCTACGAGCAGTACTTC	CSARDSFNTYEQYF
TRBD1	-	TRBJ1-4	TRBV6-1	TGTGCCAGCAGTGAAGGACAGGGTAGTGAAAAACTGTTTTTT	CASSEGQGSEKLFF
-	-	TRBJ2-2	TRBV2	TGTGCCACCCAGGCCCCCGAGGGTGGGTACACCGGGGAGCTGTTTTTT	CATQAPEGGYTGELFF
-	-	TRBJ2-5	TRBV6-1	TGTGCCAGCAGTGAAGAATTTGACAGTCCGACCCAAGAGACCCAGTACTTC	CASSEEFDSPTQETQYF
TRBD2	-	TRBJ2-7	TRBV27	TGTGCCAGCAGTTTGGCGGCTAGCGGGTACTACGAGCAGTACTTC	CASSLAASGYYEQYF
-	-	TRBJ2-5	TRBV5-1	TGCGCCAGCAGCTTGGACCAGGGTATCGGAGAGACCCAGTACTTC	CASSLDQGIGETQYF
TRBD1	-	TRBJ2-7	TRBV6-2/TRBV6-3	TGTGCCAGCAGTGCCGGGACAGGACTATCCTACGAGCAGTACTTC	CASSAGTGLSYEQYF
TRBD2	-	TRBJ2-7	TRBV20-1	TGCAGTGCTCCGGGACTAGCCCGCGAGCAGTACTTC	CSAPGLAREQYF
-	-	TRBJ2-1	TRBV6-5	TGTGCCAGCAGTTACGAGGACAATGAGCAGTTCTTC	CASSYEDNEQFF
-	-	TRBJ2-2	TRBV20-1	TGCAGTGCTACCAGGGTAGACACCGGGGAGCTGTTTTTT	CSATRVDTGELFF
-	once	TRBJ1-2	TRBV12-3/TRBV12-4	TGTGCCAGCAGTTTCCTCGTCCCGGGGGATGGCTACACCTTC	CASSFLVPGDGYTF
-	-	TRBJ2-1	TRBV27	TGTGCCAGCAGTTTATCGGGCGGGGGCCACTACAATGAGCAGTTCTTC	CASSLSGGGHYNEQFF
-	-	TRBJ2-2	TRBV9	TGTGCCAGCAGAGGACTCGCCCCGGGGGAGCTGTTTTTT	CASRGLAPGELFF
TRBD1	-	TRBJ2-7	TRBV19	TGTGCCAGTAGTATTGCGACAGGGGATACCTACGAGCAGTACTTC	CASSIATGDTYEQYF
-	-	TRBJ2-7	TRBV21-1	TGTGCCAGCAGCAAATACCGCAGGGGGTCCCCCCAGGGGCAGTACTTC	CASSKYRRGSPQGQYF
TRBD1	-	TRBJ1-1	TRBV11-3	TGTGCCAGCAGCCCACGGGCAGGGGGCCAAGCTTTCTTT	CASSPRAGGQAFF